This T cell receptor (beta chain) was recorded in a study of beta chain features in type 1 diabetes. Study-level results: Researchers reported that naive, central memory and Treg TCRB repertoires appeared more similar in patients than in healthy donors. A moderate, significant TCRB CDR3 shortening appeared in type 1 diabetes across four CD4+ subsets.

The investigators reverse transcribed all of the isolated RNA, so they sequenced expressed TCRB transcripts. Assay: immunoSEQ multiplex PCR; the TCRdb copy retains only in-frame clones and omits some. The data contain approximately 470,000 clones, roughly 30% of them seen just once; the ten biggest clones take up around 0.065%. Turning to this clone: Its antigen is unidentified.

Sequenced material: naive CD4+ T cells from blood. The TCR originated in a man aged 18 to 30 in good health.

The CDR3 spells CASSLDRNTEAFF. The CDR3 DNA follows: TGTGCCAGCAGCTTGGACAGGAACACTGAAGCTTTCTTT. This sequence joins TRBV5-6 and TRBJ1-1; D call uncertain. Trimming took 0 bases from V and 1 from J, leaving 4 bases between them. The CDR3 covers 13 residues. Germline V gene lookup returns CDR1 SGHDT and CDR2 YYEEEE. The variable domain in full, with the rest retrieved from reference TRBV5-6 and TRBJ1-1, is DAGVTQSPTHLIKTRGQQVTLRCSPKSGHDTVSWYQQALGQGPQFIFQYYEEEERQRGNFPDRFSGHQFPNYSSELNVNALLLGDSALYLCASSLDRNTEAFFGQGTRLTVV.